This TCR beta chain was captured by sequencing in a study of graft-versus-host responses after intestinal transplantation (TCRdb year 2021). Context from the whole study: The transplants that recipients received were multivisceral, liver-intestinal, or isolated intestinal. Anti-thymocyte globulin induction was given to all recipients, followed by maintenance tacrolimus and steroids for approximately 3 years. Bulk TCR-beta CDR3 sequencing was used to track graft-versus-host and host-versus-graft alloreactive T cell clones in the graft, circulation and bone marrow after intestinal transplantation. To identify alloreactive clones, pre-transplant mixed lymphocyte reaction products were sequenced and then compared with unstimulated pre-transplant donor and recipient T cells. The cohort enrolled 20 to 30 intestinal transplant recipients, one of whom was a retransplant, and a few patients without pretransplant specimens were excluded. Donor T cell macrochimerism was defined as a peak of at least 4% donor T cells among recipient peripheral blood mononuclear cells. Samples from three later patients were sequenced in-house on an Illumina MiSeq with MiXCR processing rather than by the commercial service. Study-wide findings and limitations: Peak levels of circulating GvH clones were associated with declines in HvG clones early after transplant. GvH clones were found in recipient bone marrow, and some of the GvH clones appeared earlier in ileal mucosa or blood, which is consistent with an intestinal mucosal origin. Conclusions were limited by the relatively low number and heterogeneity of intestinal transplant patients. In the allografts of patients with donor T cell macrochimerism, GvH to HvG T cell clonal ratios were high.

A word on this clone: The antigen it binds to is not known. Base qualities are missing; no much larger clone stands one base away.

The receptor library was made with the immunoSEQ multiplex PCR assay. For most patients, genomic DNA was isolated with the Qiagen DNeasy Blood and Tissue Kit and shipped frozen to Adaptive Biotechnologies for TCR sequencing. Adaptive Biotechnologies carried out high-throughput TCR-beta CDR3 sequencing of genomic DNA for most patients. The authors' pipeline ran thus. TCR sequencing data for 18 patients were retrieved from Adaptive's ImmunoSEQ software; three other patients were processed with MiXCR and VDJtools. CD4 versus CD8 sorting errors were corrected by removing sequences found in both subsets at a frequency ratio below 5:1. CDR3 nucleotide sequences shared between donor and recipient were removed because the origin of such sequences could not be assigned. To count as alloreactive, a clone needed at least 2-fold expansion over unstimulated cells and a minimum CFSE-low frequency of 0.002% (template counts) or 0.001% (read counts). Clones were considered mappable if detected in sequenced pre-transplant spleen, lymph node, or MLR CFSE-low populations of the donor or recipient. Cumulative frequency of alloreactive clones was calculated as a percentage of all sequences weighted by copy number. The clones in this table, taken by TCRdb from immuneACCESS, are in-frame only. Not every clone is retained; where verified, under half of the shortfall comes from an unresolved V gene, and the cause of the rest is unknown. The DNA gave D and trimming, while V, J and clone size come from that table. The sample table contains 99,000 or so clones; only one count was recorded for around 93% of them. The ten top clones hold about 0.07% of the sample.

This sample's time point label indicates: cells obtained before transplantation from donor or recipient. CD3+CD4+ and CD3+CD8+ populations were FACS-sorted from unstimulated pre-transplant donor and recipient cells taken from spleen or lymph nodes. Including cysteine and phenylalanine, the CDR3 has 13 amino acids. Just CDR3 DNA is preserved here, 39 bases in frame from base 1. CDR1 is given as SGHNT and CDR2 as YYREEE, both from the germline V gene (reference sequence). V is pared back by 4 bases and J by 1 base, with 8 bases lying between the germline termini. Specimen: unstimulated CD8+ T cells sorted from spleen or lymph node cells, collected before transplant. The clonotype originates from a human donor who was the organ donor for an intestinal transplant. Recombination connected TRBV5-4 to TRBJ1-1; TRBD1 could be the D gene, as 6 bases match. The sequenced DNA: TGTGCCAGCAGCCCGGGACAGAACACTGAAGCTTTCTTT. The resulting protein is CASSPGQNTEAFF. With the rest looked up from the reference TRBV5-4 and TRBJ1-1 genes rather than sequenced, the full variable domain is ETGVTQSPTHLIKTRGQQVTLRCSSQSGHNTVSWYQQALGQGPQFIFQYYREEENGRGNFPPRFSGLQFPNYSSELNVNALELDDSALYLCASSPGQNTEAFFGQGTRLTVV.